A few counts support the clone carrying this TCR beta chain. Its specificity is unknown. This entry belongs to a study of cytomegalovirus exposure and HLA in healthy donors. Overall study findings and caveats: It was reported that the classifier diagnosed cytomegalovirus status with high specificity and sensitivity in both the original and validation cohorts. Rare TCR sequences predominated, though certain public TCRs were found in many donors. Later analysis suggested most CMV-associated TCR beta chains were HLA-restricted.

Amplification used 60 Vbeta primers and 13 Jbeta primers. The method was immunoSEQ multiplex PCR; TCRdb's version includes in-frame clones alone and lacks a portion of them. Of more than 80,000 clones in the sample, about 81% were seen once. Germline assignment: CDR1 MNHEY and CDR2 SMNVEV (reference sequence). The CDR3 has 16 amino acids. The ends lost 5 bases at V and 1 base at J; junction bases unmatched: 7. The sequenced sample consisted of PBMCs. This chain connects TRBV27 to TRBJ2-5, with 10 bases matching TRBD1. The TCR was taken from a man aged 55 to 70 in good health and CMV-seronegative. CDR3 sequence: CASSNRDRGGQETQYF. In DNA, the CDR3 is TGTGCCAGCAGTAACCGGGACAGGGGTGGCCAAGAGACCCAGTACTTC.